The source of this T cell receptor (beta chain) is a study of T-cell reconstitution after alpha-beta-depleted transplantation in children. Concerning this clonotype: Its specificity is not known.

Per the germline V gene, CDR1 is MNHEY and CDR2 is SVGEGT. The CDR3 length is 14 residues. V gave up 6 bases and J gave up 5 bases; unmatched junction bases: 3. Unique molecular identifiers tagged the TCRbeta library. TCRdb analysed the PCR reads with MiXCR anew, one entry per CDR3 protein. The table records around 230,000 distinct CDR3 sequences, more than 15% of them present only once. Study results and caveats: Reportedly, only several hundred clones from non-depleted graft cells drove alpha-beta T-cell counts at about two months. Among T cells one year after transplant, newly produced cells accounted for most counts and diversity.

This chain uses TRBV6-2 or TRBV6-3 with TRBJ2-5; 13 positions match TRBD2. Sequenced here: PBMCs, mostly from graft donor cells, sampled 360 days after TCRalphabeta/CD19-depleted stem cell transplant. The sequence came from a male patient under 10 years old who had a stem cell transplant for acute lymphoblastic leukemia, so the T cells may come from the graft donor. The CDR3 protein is CASSLLAGGETQYF. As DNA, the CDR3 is TGTGCCAGCAGCCTACTAGCGGGGGGGGAGACCCAGTACTTC.